This T cell receptor beta chain was captured by sequencing in a study of blood T cell repertoires in COVID-19. Study processing details: It was from reference gene primer amplification that nucleated cell counts were estimated. Generated by immunoSEQ multiplex PCR, the TCRdb table keeps only in-frame clones and is missing some. V, J and clone size are taken as reported in that table, and D and trimming were inferred from the DNA itself. Here the sample spans around 130,000 clones, 80% to 90% being singletons. Participant-given clinical history determined each cohort assignment. Sequencing used PBMCs or T cells enriched from blood (not recorded which). The receptor's source is a woman aged 45-65 years with acute COVID-19.

CDR3 nucleotide sequence: TGCGCCAGCAGCCAAGATTTCGGGGACAGGGCCGGATATGGCTACACCTTC. Translation gives CASSQDFGDRAGYGYTF. The chain couples TRBV4-3 to TRBJ1-2; 9 bases are shared with TRBD1. CDR1 is LGHNA and CDR2 is YSLEER in the germline V gene. V was pared by 0 bases and J by 5 bases, with 10 bases of the junction left unmatched. This CDR3 is 17 amino acids long.